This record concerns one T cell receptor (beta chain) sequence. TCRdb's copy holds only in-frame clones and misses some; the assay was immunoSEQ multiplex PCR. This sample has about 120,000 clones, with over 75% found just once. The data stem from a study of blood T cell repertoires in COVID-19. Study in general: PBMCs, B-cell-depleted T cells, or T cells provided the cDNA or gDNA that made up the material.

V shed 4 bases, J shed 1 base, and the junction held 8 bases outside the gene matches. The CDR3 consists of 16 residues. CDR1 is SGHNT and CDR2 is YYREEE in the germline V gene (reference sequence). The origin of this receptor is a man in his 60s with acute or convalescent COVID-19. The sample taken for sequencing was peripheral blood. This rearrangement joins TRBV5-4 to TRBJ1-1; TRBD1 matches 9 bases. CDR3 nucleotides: TGTGCCAGCAGCGCGCGACAGGGGGTGGGGAACACTGAAGCTTTCTTT. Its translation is CASSARQGVGNTEAFF.